Each of the 9 T cell receptor beta chains below was sequenced from the same sample in a study of shared clonotypes between healthy human individuals. Sequencing used immunoSEQ multiplex PCR; TCRdb keeps in-frame clones, though not all of them. The top ten hold under 2% of the sample, which has around 1.9 million clones, just over 90% seen once. CD45RO-negative CD8 cells positively selected for CCR7 made up the naive population, which excluded terminally differentiated effector memory CD45RA+ cells. The source material was naive CD8+ T cells from PBMCs. These receptors originate from a man aged 18 to 29 in good health. Some clones in this sample may be carry-over from other donors' samples.

This chain links TRBV5-1 with TRBJ2-3; D ambiguous. This CDR3 is 16 amino acids long. V was shortened by 0 bases and J by 5 bases, with 16 bases between the two germline ends. CDR1 and CDR2 from the germline V gene are SGHRS and YFSETQ. In nucleotides, the CDR3 is TGCGCCAGCAGCTTGGAACACCAAATCCGAGGAGATACGCAGTATTTT. It specifies CASSLEHQIRGDTQYF.

Of note for this clone: Other DNA sequences in this sample translate to the same CDR3. The rearrangement links TRBV4-1 to TRBJ2-7; 10 positions match TRBD1. CDR1 is MGHRA, CDR2 YSYEKL, per germline. This CDR3 is built from 14 residues. J gave up 4 bases and V 6 bases, and 6 bases lay outside the gene matches. CDR3 residues: CASSYRDRGYEQYF. In DNA form, the CDR3 reads TGCGCCAGCAGTTACCGGGACAGGGGTTACGAGCAGTACTTC.

The chain combines TRBV5-6 with TRBJ2-7; D gene uncertain. Trimming took 0 bases from V and 0 from J, leaving 4 bases between them. Germline assignment: CDR1 SGHDT and CDR2 YYEEEE. CDR3 length: 13 residues. CDR3 loop: CASSLVVSYEQYF. The CDR3 nucleotides are TGTGCCAGCAGCTTGGTAGTCTCCTACGAGCAGTACTTC. The entire variable domain, with the rest obtained from reference TRBV5-6 and TRBJ2-7, is as follows: DAGVTQSPTHLIKTRGQQVTLRCSPKSGHDTVSWYQQALGQGPQFIFQYYEEEERQRGNFPDRFSGHQFPNYSSELNVNALLLGDSALYLCASSLVVSYEQYFGPGTRLTVT.

The CDR3 nucleotides read TGTGCCAGCCGGGAAACCGGGACGTACGAGCAGTACTTC. It codes for CASRETGTYEQYF. The chain couples TRBV7-2 to TRBJ2-7, with D perhaps given as TRBD1 or TRBD2 (5 bases each). The CDR3 contains 13 residues. Trimming took off 8 bases at V and 4 bases at J, with 15 bases between the two ends. CDR1 and CDR2 (germline): SGHTA, FQGNSA.

This clone was counted between two and nine times. The chain carries TRBV9 and TRBJ1-5; TRBD1 aligns across 9 bases. Germline V lookup: CDR1 SGDLS, CDR2 YYNGEE. V was clipped by 4 bases and J by 1 base; unmatched bases: 3. CDR3 length: 15 residues. The CDR3 reads CASSSGQGSNQPQHF. The DNA for the CDR3 is TGTGCCAGCAGCTCGGGACAGGGAAGCAATCAGCCCCAGCATTTT.

The gene calls are TRBV27 and TRBJ2-1, with D tentatively TRBD2 (5 bases). The CDR3 is 17 residues long. V dropped 8 bases and J dropped 4 bases, with 24 bases sitting between them. Germline assignment: CDR1 MNHEY and CDR2 SMNVEV (reference sequence). In nucleotides, the CDR3 is TGTGCCAGCGGCCCTAGGCGGAGGATGGAGGTTTACAATGAGCAGTTCTTC. Its translation: CASGPRRRMEVYNEQFF.

V usage is TRBV30 and J usage is TRBJ2-1; D gene uncertain. V lost 3 bases to trimming and J lost 2 bases, with 8 bases between them. This CDR3 has 13 amino acids. Germline V lookup: CDR1 GTSNPN, CDR2 SVGIG (reference sequence). DNA of the CDR3: TGTGCCTGGAGGCCAGGCCCCTACAATGAGCAGTTCTTC. It codes for CAWRPGPYNEQFF. The complete variable domain, with remaining parts taken from reference TRBV30 and TRBJ2-1, reads SQTIHQWPATLVQPVGSPLSLECTVEGTSNPNLYWYRQAAGRGLQLLFYSVGIGQISSEVPQNLSASRPQDRQFILSSKKLLLSDSGFYLCAWRPGPYNEQFFGPGTRLTVL.

The chain employs TRBV28 and TRBJ2-1, with 15 bases lining up with TRBD2. V was clipped by 6 bases and J by 7 bases; unmatched bases: 10. This CDR3 region has 17 residues. Germline loops: CDR1 MDHEN, CDR2 SYDVKM. CDR3 DNA: TGTGCCAGCAGGGAAGACGGGACTAGCGGGAGGAGGAATGAGCAGTTCTTC. Translation: CASREDGTSGRRNEQFF. The whole variable domain, remainder taken from reference TRBV28 and TRBJ2-1, is DVKVTQSSRYLVKRTGEKVFLECVQDMDHENMFWYRQDPGLGLRLIYFSYDVKMKEKGDIPEGYSVSREKKERFSLILESASTNQTSMYLCASREDGTSGRRNEQFFGPGTRLTVL.

The chain couples TRBV9 to TRBJ1-3; D not resolved. CDR3 length equals 15 residues. The germline gives CDR1 SGDLS, CDR2 YYNGEE. The V gene lost 0 bases and the J gene lost 7 bases, with 14 bases spanning the gap. The CDR3 DNA reads as TGTGCCAGCAGCGTAGTCCCAGGCGATCGCAACACCATATATTTT. It is translated as CASSVVPGDRNTIYF.